One and the same sample provided the 20 T cell receptor beta chains below, sequenced in a study of blood T cell repertoires in COVID-19 (dated by TCRdb to the early 2020s). Library preparation employed the immunoSEQ multiplex PCR assay. TCRdb mirrors the immuneACCESS table, restricted to in-frame sequences. Some clones are absent from its copies; in checked studies, under half trace to an unresolved V gene, and the reason for the others is unknown. The sample table shows around 170,000 clones, and roughly 86% are seen once. The ten biggest clones cover roughly 0.53% of the sample. The sample taken for sequencing was peripheral blood. These receptors were obtained from a man in his 60s with COVID-19, enrolled during active disease.

CDR3 sequence (DNA): TGTGCCAGCAGCTTAATCTTTGAAGGGACAGGGTATCAAGGTGGCTACACCTTC. This encodes CASSLIFEGTGYQGGYTF. The V call is TRBV7-3, the J call TRBJ1-2; 9 bases align to TRBD1. The length of the CDR3 is 18 residues. The V gene's germline CDR1 is SGHTA and CDR2 FQGTGA. The ends lost 1 base at V and 7 bases at J; junction bases unmatched: 16.

This chain connects TRBV5-1 to TRBJ1-4; 8 nucleotides align to TRBD1. Trimming took 0 bases from V and 12 from J; bases not matched to a gene: 7. The germline V gene has CDR1 SGHRS and CDR2 YFSETQ. The CDR3 runs 14 residues. The CDR3 region is CASSLAAGGAELFF. The CDR3 DNA reads TGCGCCAGCAGCTTGGCCGCAGGGGGCGCGGAACTGTTTTTT.

The DNA for the CDR3 is TGTGCCAGCAGTTCTTTGGGACTAGCGGGACGACACGGGGAGCTGTTTTTT. It specifies CASSSLGLAGRHGELFF. The chain links TRBV27 to TRBJ2-2, with 13 bases matching TRBD2. Trimming removed 4 bases from V and 7 bases from J; junction bases left unmatched: 9. The CDR3 has 17 amino acids. CDR1 is MNHEY and CDR2 is SMNVEV in the germline V gene (reference sequence).

This chain links TRBV19 with TRBJ2-1, with 9 bases fitting TRBD1. The V and J ends lost 8 bases and 8 bases, in that order; junction bases with no gene match: 10. The CDR3 is made up of 14 amino acids. The germline CDR1 and CDR2 sequences are LNHDA and SQIVND (reference sequence). CDR3 sequence reads: CASRNRGLSDEQFF. For the CDR3, the DNA is TGTGCCAGTCGAAACAGGGGGCTGAGTGATGAGCAGTTCTTC.

The rearrangement links TRBV6-5 to TRBJ1-5; 7 bases map to TRBD1. Germline V gives CDR1 MNHEY, CDR2 SVGAGI. V lost 6 bases and J lost 4; bases outside the gene matches: 6. This CDR3 comprises 14 residues. CDR3 nucleotides: TGTGCCAGCAGGGCTGGGACAGCTAATCAGCCCCAGCATTTT. Translated, it gives CASRAGTANQPQHF.

This rearrangement joins TRBV9 to TRBJ2-1, with D possibly being TRBD1 (5 bases). The CDR3 is 13 amino acids. The V gene lost 0 bases and the J gene lost 8 bases, with 9 bases spanning the gap. Germline CDR1 is SGDLS and CDR2 is YYNGEE. The CDR3 is CASSVGQGDEQFF. The CDR3 bases are TGTGCCAGCAGCGTAGGTCAGGGCGATGAGCAGTTCTTC.

The chain couples TRBV5-6 to TRBJ1-5; 8 nucleotides agree with TRBD1. V was pared by 3 bases and J by 2 bases, with 1 base of the junction left unmatched. Looked up from germline, CDR1 is SGHDT and CDR2 is YYEEEE. The CDR3 covers 14 residues. The CDR3 region has the DNA TGTGCCAGCAGCTCGACAGGGGGCAATCAGCCCCAGCATTTT. Its protein product is CASSSTGGNQPQHF.

V and J are TRBV28 and TRBJ1-1; 7 bases are shared with TRBD1. The germline V gene encodes CDR1 MDHEN and CDR2 SYDVKM. CDR3 size: 16 residues. V was clipped by 8 bases and J by 6 bases; unmatched bases: 18. DNA of the CDR3: TGTGCCAGCCCCAAGGCCGGCGGACAGGCCTCGGCTGAAGCTTTCTTT. It codes for CASPKAGGQASAEAFF.

The chain combines TRBV5-4 with TRBJ2-1; 14 bases fit TRBD2. Germline V gene sequence: CDR1 SGHNT, CDR2 YYREEE (reference sequence). Losses at the gene ends were 3 bases for V and 3 bases for J; bases not matched to a gene: 8. The CDR3 length is 18 residues. DNA of the CDR3: TGTGCCAGCAGCTCTGGACTAGCGGGGGGCATCAACTACAATGAGCAGTTCTTC. Its protein is CASSSGLAGGINYNEQFF.

The chain has TRBV5-1 and TRBJ2-2; TRBD1 matches 10 bases. This CDR3 is built from 16 residues. The V segment lost 3 bases and the J segment 4 bases; nucleotides outside the gene matches: 6. Germline V gene sequence: CDR1 SGHRS, CDR2 YFSETQ. The CDR3 protein is CASSSQRTGGTGELFF. The CDR3 DNA sequence: TGCGCCAGCAGCTCCCAGAGGACAGGGGGCACCGGGGAGCTGTTTTTT.

The rearrangement joins TRBV28 to TRBJ1-1; 7 nucleotides match TRBD1. This CDR3 has 16 residues. Germline V gene lookup returns CDR1 MDHEN and CDR2 SYDVKM. After removal of 7 bases from V and 5 bases from J, the junction contained 16 bases not matched to a gene. For the CDR3, the DNA is TGTGCCAGCACCGCGGGTTTACAGGGGTCTCTAACTGAAGCTTTCTTT. Protein: CASTAGLQGSLTEAFF.

The chain links TRBV4-2 to TRBJ1-1, with a weak D call TRBD1 (5 bases). Germline CDR1 is LGHNA and CDR2 is YNFKEQ. The CDR3 extends over 13 amino acids. The V end was cut by 0 bases, the J end by 9 bases, with 11 bases between. The CDR3 nucleotides read TGTGCCAGCAGCCAAGATGAGGCAGGGCAAGCTTTCTTT. Protein: CASSQDEAGQAFF.

This chain links TRBV19 with TRBJ2-5; 7 bases line up with TRBD2. This CDR3 region has 17 residues. Germline trimming cut 5 bases from V and 4 bases from J; bases unmatched to any gene: 16. The V gene's germline CDR1 is LNHDA and CDR2 SQIVND (reference sequence). DNA for the CDR3: TGTGCCAGTAGTCCCCCTGGGGCGGGAGAAGGAAGAGAGACCCAGTACTTC. The encoded protein is CASSPPGAGEGRETQYF.

This chain connects TRBV24-1 to TRBJ1-2; TRBD1 aligns across 7 bases. Trimming at V came to 5 bases and at J to 4 bases, leaving 6 bases not matched to a gene. From germline, CDR1 is KGHDR and CDR2 SFDVKD. The CDR3 is 14 residues long. CDR3 sequence: CATSARQGSYGYTF. The CDR3 DNA follows: TGTGCCACCAGTGCCAGACAGGGCAGCTATGGCTACACCTTC.

This clone is a singleton in its sample. The rearrangement links TRBV28 to TRBJ1-5, with 9 positions matching TRBD1. This CDR3 contains 14 residues. V shed 6 bases and J 4 bases; nucleotides not matched to a gene: 4. The V gene's germline CDR1 is MDHEN and CDR2 SYDVKM. CDR3 coding DNA: TGTGCCAGCAGAGCAGGGACAGGGAATCAGCCCCAGCATTTT. It codes for CASRAGTGNQPQHF.

This chain uses TRBV10-3 with TRBJ1-1; D is uncertain. This CDR3 spans 13 amino acids. Trimming removed 4 bases from V and 1 base from J, with 7 bases in between. In germline, CDR1 is ENHRY, CDR2 SYGVKD. The CDR3 DNA reads as TGTGCCATCAGTGCTACAGAGAACACTGAAGCTTTCTTT. It specifies CAISATENTEAFF.

V gene TRBV5-1 combines with J gene TRBJ2-1, with D possibly matching TRBD2 (5 bases). The germline gives CDR1 SGHRS, CDR2 YFSETQ. Trimming shortened V by 7 bases and J by 1 base, and 9 bases separated the two germline ends. The CDR3 totals 13 residues. The CDR3 spells CASAGNSYNEQFF. CDR3 coding DNA: TGCGCCAGCGCCGGGAATTCCTACAATGAGCAGTTCTTC.

CDR3 in amino acids: CASRSPGQGNEKLFF. CDR3 nucleotide sequence: TGTGCCAGTAGGAGTCCGGGACAGGGTAATGAAAAACTGTTTTTT. The V and J genes are TRBV19 and TRBJ1-4; 9 bases align to TRBD1. CDR1 is LNHDA, CDR2 SQIVND, per germline (reference sequence). V shed 6 bases, J shed 4 bases, and the junction held 6 bases outside the gene matches. The CDR3 is 15 amino acids.

This clone was counted once. The chain is built from TRBV12-3 or TRBV12-4 and TRBJ1-2, with TRBD1 identical over 7 bases. Trimming took 4 bases from V and 5 from J; bases not matched to a gene: 4. The CDR3 has 13 amino acids. This CDR3 is CASSWDRPYGYTF. CDR3 nucleotide sequence: TGTGCCAGCAGTTGGGACAGACCTTATGGCTACACCTTC.

The V call is TRBV10-3, the J call TRBJ1-1; D is unresolved. CDR1 is ENHRY, CDR2 SYGVKD, per germline. Between the trimmed V and J ends, which lost 4 bases and 0 bases, there was a span of 9 bases. CDR3 size: 14 residues. CDR3 loop: CAISAVEMNTEAFF. DNA of the CDR3: TGTGCCATCAGTGCGGTAGAGATGAACACTGAAGCTTTCTTT.